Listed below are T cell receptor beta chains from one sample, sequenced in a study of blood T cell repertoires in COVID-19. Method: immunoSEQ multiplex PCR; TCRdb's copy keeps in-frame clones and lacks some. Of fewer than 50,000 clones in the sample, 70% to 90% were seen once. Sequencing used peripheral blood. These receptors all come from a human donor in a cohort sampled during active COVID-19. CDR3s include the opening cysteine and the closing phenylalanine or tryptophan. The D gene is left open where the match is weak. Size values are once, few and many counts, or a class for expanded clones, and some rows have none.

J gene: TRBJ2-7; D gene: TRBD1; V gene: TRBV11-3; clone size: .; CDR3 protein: CASSLLGTGTYEQYF; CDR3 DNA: TGTGCCAGCAGCTTACTTGGGACAGGGACCTACGAGCAGTACTTC
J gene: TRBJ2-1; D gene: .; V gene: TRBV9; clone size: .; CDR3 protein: CASSYGRSSYNEQFF; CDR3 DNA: TGTGCCAGCAGCTATGGTCGGAGCTCCTACAATGAGCAGTTCTTC
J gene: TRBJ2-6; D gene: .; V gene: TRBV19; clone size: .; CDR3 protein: CASSPPRAGLLFSGANVLTF; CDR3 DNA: TGTGCCAGTTCCCCTCCCCGGGCAGGGTTACTTTTCTCTGGGGCCAACGTCCTGACTTTC
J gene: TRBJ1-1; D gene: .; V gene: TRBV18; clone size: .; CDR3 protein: CASSPGGTTEAFF; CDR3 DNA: TGTGCCAGCTCACCAGGGGGGACCACTGAAGCTTTCTTT
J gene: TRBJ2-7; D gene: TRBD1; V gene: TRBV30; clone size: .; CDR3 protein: CAWSKGTGAYEQYF; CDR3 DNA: TGTGCCTGGAGTAAGGGGACAGGAGCCTACGAGCAGTACTTC
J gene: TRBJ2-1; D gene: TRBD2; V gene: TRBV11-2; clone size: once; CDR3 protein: CASSTPRVAGENNEQFF; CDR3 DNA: TGTGCCAGCAGCACTCCGAGGGTAGCGGGGGAAAACAATGAGCAGTTCTTC
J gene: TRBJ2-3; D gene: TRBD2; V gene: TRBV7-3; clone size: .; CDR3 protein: CASSLEPGLASVDTQYF; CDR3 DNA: TGTGCCAGCAGCTTAGAACCGGGACTAGCATCAGTAGATACGCAGTATTTT
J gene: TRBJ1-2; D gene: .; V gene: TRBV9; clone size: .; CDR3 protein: CASSPSTVVYGYTF; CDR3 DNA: TGTGCCAGCAGCCCTTCCACGGTTGTATATGGCTACACCTTC
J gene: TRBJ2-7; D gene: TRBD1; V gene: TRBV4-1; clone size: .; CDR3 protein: CASSQDWTGVSYEQYF; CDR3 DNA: TGCGCCAGCAGCCAAGATTGGACAGGGGTTTCCTACGAGCAGTACTTC
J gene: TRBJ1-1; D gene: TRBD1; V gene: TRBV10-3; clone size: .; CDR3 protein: CATLSGTGLATEAFF; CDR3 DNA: TGTGCCACACTTTCCGGGACAGGGTTAGCCACTGAAGCTTTCTTT
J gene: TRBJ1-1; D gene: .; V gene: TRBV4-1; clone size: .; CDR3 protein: CASSQGGGADTEAFF; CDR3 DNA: TGCGCCAGCAGCCAGGGGGGGGGCGCGGACACTGAAGCTTTCTTT
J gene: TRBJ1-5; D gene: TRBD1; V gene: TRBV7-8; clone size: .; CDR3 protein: CASSLGQGVNQPQHF; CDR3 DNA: TGTGCCAGCAGCTTAGGACAGGGGGTCAATCAGCCCCAGCATTTT
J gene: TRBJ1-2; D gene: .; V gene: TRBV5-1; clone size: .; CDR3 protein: CASSPDSLYGYTF; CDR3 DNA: TGCGCCAGCAGCCCGGACAGTCTCTATGGCTACACCTTC
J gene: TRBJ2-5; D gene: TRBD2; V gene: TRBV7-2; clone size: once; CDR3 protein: CASSLTSGGAETQYF; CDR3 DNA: TGTGCCAGCAGCTTAACTAGCGGGGGGGCGGAGACCCAGTACTTC
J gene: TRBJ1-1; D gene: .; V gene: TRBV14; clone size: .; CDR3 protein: CASSQESGYTEAFF; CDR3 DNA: TGTGCCAGCAGCCAAGAGTCGGGATACACTGAAGCTTTCTTT
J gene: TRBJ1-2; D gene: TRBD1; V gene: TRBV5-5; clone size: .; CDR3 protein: CASSGQGGHNYGYTF; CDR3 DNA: TGTGCCAGCTCCGGACAGGGTGGTCATAACTATGGCTACACCTTC